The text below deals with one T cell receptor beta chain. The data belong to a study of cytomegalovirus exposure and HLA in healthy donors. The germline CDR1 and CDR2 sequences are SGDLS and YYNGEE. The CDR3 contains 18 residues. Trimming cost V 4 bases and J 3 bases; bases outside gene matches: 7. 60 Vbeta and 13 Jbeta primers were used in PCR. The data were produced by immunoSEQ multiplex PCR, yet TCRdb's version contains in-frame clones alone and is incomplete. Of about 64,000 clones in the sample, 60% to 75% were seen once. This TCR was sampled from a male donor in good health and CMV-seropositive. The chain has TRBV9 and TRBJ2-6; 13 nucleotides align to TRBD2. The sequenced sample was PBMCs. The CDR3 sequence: CASSLGLAGAFGANVLTF. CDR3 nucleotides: TGTGCCAGCAGCCTTGGACTAGCGGGAGCATTTGGGGCCAACGTCCTGACTTTC.